The 5 T cell receptor beta chains below were found in one sample sequenced in a study of glioma-infiltrating T cells. Amplification of TCR alpha and beta CDR3 regions from RNA used iRepertoire nested multiplex PCR. TCRdb fed the multiplex PCR reads into MiXCR, producing one record per CDR3 protein. This sample has about 140,000 distinct CDR3 sequences, with around 42% found just once. Sequenced sample: glioma tissue, nonneoplastic brain tissue, or PBMCs (not recorded which). Receptors originate from a human donor with low-grade glioma or glioblastoma, undergoing nonglioma brain surgery, or in good health (not recorded which).

In its sample, this clonotype was seen many times. The CDR3 bases are TGTGCCAGCAGCCCCCGTAGCAGCTCCTACAATGAGCAGTTCTTC. It codes for CASSPRSSSYNEQFF. The rearrangement links TRBV14 to TRBJ2-1; D is undetermined. CDR3 length: 15 residues. V lost 4 bases to trimming and J lost 0 bases, with 10 bases between them. Germline lookup yields CDR1 SGHDN and CDR2 FVKESK.

The chain joins TRBV7-8 to TRBJ2-7; 7 bases match TRBD1. The CDR3 extends over 15 amino acids. Germline V lookup: CDR1 SGHVS, CDR2 FQNEAQ. V trimming: 1 base; J trimming: 1 base; junction bases outside the gene matches: 4. The CDR3 coding sequence is TGTGCCAGCAGCTTAGACGCGACAGGGTCCTACGAGCAGTACTTC. This codes for CASSLDATGSYEQYF. The whole variable domain, filled in from reference TRBV7-8 and TRBJ2-7, reads GAGVSQSPRYKVAKRGQDVALRCDPISGHVSLFWYQQALGQGPEFLTYFQNEAQLDKSGLPSDRFFAERPEGSVSTLKIQRTQQEDSAVYLCASSLDATGSYEQYFGPGTRLTVT.

The chain couples TRBV7-9 to TRBJ1-2; no firm D call. The CDR3 consists of 14 residues. Germline CDR1 SEHNR, CDR2 FQNEAQ (reference sequence). Trimming removed 0 bases from V and 5 bases from J, with 10 bases in between. The CDR3 loop is CASSLAAPAYGYTF. The CDR3 bases are TGTGCCAGCAGCTTAGCCGCCCCCGCTTATGGCTACACCTTC.

This clonotype was seen a handful of times. The chain has TRBV5-1 and TRBJ2-3, with D perhaps TRBD2 (6 bases). The length of the CDR3 is 13 residues. The germline gives CDR1 SGHRS, CDR2 YFSETQ. Between the trimmed V and J ends, which lost 0 bases and 6 bases, there was a span of 8 bases. The CDR3 nucleotides read TGCGCCAGCAGCTTGGTCGGGGGTGATACGCAGTATTTT. Protein sequence: CASSLVGGDTQYF.

This sequence joins TRBV20-1 and TRBJ2-1; perhaps TRBD2 as D (6 bases). Per germline, CDR1 DFQATT and CDR2 SNEGSKA (reference sequence). Trimming removed 2 bases from V and 9 bases from J, with 17 bases in between. The CDR3 loop spans 14 amino acids. The CDR3: CSARPPTHGSEQFF. DNA of the CDR3: TGCAGTGCTAGACCCCCGACGCACGGGAGTGAGCAGTTCTTC.